A single TCR beta chain is shown here with its context. The CDR3 runs to 13 residues. The germline V and J ends were trimmed by 1 base and 8 bases, with 8 bases remaining between them. Per the germline V gene, CDR1 is SNHLY and CDR2 is FYNNEI. Some clones are missing from TCRdb's copy, which holds only in-frame ones; the method was immunoSEQ multiplex PCR. The data hold some 74,000 clones, with approximately 79% observed a single time. These data come from a study of blood T cell repertoires in COVID-19. This clonotype was obtained from a man between 65 and 85 years old with active or convalescent COVID-19. The V call is TRBV2, the J call TRBJ2-2; no clear D gene. Specimen: peripheral blood. CDR3 bases: TGTGCCAGCAGTGAAGGGCTTAAGGGGGAGCTGTTTTTT. It is translated as CASSEGLKGELFF. Variable domain in full (rest from reference TRBV2 and TRBJ2-2): EPEVTQTPSHQVTQMGQEVILRCVPISNHLYFYWYRQILGQKVEFLVSFYNNEISEKSEIFDDQFSVERPDGSNFTLKIRSTKLEDSAMYFCASSEGLKGELFFGEGSRLTVL.